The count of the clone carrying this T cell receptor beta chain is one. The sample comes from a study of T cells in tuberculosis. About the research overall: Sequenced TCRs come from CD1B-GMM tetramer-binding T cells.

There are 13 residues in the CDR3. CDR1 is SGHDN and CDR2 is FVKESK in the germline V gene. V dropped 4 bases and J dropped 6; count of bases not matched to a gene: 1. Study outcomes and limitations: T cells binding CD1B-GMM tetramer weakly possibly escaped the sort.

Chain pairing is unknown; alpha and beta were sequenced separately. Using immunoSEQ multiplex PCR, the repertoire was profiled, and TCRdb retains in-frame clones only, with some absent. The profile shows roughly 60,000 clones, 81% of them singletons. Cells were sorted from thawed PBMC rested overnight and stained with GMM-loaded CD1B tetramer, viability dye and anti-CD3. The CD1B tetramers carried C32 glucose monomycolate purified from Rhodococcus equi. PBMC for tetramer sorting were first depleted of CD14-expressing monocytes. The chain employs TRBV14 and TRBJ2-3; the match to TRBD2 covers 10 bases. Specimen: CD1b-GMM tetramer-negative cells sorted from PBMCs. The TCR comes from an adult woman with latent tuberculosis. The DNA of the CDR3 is TGTGCCAGCAGCCCGGGACTAGCGGATACGCAGTATTTT. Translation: CASSPGLADTQYF.